The clone carrying this TCR beta chain was counted at least ten times. What it recognizes is unknown. These data originate in a study of T cells after yellow fever vaccination. Study summary: The fractions with low cell numbers were processed using SMART-Seq v4 Ultra Low Input. Study results and limitations: Reappearance after the booster was seen for most primary-vaccination clones, at 95% to 97% CD4 and 80% to 90% CD8.

The germline V gene encodes CDR1 SQVTM and CDR2 ANQGSEA. V lost 0 bases and J 2 bases, leaving 10 bases between the germline ends. This CDR3 is built from 14 residues. UMIs and a universal primer site were added when TCR cDNA was made by 5'RACE template switching. Each CDR3 protein gets one entry after TCRdb re-called the 5' RACE reads with MiXCR. The profile shows some 390,000 distinct CDR3 sequences, around a sixth of them singletons. This specimen was PBMCs, taken before the yellow fever booster vaccination. The receptor comes from a man younger than 30 who received the YFV17D yellow fever vaccine. This rearrangement joins TRBV29-1 to TRBJ2-5; maybe TRBD2 (6 bases). The CDR3 sequence: CSVEEGTYQETQYF. The CDR3, as DNA: TGCAGCGTTGAAGAGGGGACTTATCAAGAGACCCAGTACTTC. The whole variable domain, remainder taken from reference TRBV29-1 and TRBJ2-5, is SAVISQKPSRDICQRGTSLTIQCQVDSQVTMMFWYRQQPGQSLTLIATANQGSEATYESGFVIDKFPISRPNLTFSTLTVSNMSPEDSSIYLCSVEEGTYQETQYFGPGTRLLVL.